A single sample is the source of the 17 T cell receptor beta chains below, sequenced in a study of blood T cell repertoires in COVID-19. Only in-frame clones appear in the TCRdb table, and some are missing; sequencing was by immunoSEQ multiplex PCR. Among tens of thousands of clones, around four fifths were seen once, and the ten largest hold 30% to 35%. The sequencing input was peripheral blood. These receptor sequences come from an elderly woman with active or convalescent COVID-19.

The CDR3 DNA is TGTGCCAGCAGCTCCCGGGGCGGGGGGACCTACGAGCAGTACTTC. The encoded protein is CASSSRGGGTYEQYF. The chain joins TRBV7-2 to TRBJ2-7, with 8 bases identical to TRBD2. This CDR3 spans 15 amino acids. V lost 4 bases to trimming and J lost 2 bases; unmatched junction nucleotides: 7. Germline assignment: CDR1 SGHTA and CDR2 FQGNSA.

The chain links TRBV4-2 to TRBJ2-2; D perhaps matches TRBD2 (7 bases). The ends were cut back, 4 bases at V and 4 bases at J, with 13 bases in the middle. The CDR3 contains 15 residues. Germline V gene data show CDR1 as LGHNA and CDR2 as YNFKEQ. The CDR3 DNA sequence: TGTGCCAGCAGCCCGGGGGGCCAAATCACCGGGGAGCTGTTTTTT. Protein: CASSPGGQITGELFF.

In nucleotides, the CDR3 is TGTGCCAGCAGCTTAGGGGACTATCCCACAGATACGCAGTATTTT. It is translated as CASSLGDYPTDTQYF. This rearrangement joins TRBV7-2 to TRBJ2-3; TRBD2 aligns across 7 bases. The germline CDR1 and CDR2 sequences are SGHTA and FQGNSA. Trimming removed 1 base from V and 2 bases from J; junction bases left unmatched: 3. This CDR3 has 15 residues. The variable domain in full, completed from reference TRBV7-2 and TRBJ2-3, reads GAGVSQSPSNKVTEKGKDVELRCDPISGHTALYWYRQSLGQGLEFLIYFQGNSAPDKSGLPSDRFSAERTGGSVSTLTIQRTQQEDSAVYLCASSLGDYPTDTQYFGPGTRLTVL.

This clone has a single count. The chain couples TRBV9 to TRBJ1-2, with D perhaps matching TRBD1 (5 bases). Germline lookup yields CDR1 SGDLS and CDR2 YYNGEE. CDR3 size: 14 residues. The germline V and J ends were trimmed by 0 bases and 4 bases, with 10 bases remaining between them. The CDR3 DNA is TGTGCCAGCAGCGTAGAACAGGCCCCCTATGGCTACACCTTC. Translation: CASSVEQAPYGYTF.

This sequence joins TRBV7-9 and TRBJ2-2; TRBD1 matches at 9 bases. V was clipped by 5 bases and J by 3 bases; unmatched bases: 10. Germline values: CDR1 SEHNR, CDR2 FQNEAQ (reference sequence). This CDR3 comprises 17 residues. CDR3 loop: CASSPGPGQGYTGELFF. For the CDR3, the DNA is TGTGCCAGCAGCCCAGGCCCGGGACAGGGATACACCGGGGAGCTGTTTTTT.

The chain recombines TRBV18 with TRBJ1-1; TRBD1 aligns across 7 bases. The junction had 3 bases not matched to a gene; V was cut back by 2 bases and J by 3 bases. The CDR3 sequence is 14 residues long. Germline V CDR1 and CDR2: KGHSH, LQKENI. The CDR3 loop is CASSPSGGYTEAFF. The DNA for the CDR3 is TGTGCCAGCTCACCATCAGGGGGGTACACTGAAGCTTTCTTT.

J is TRBJ1-2 and V is TRBV7-2; TRBD1 aligns across 8 bases. The CDR3 sequence is 13 residues long. Trimming at V came to 4 bases and at J to 5 bases, leaving 3 bases not matched to a gene. CDR1 and CDR2 from the germline V gene are SGHTA and FQGNSA. CDR3 loop: CASSSDRGYGYTF. As DNA, the CDR3 is TGTGCCAGCAGCTCCGACAGGGGTTATGGCTACACCTTC.

CDR3 in amino acids: CASSPIGGRAETGELFF. DNA of the CDR3: TGTGCCAGCAGCCCAATAGGTGGGAGGGCCGAAACCGGGGAGCTGTTTTTT. The V gene is TRBV7-3, the J gene TRBJ2-2, with TRBD2 matching 7 bases. Germline lookup yields CDR1 SGHTA and CDR2 FQGTGA. V shed 5 bases and J 5 bases; nucleotides not matched to a gene: 14. The length of the CDR3 is 17 residues.

This sequence joins TRBV6-5 and TRBJ2-1; TRBD1 agrees at 9 bases. The V segment lost 6 bases and the J segment 8 bases; nucleotides outside the gene matches: 8. Germline loops: CDR1 MNHEY, CDR2 SVGAGI. CDR3 length equals 14 residues. The CDR3 nucleotides read TGTGCCAGCAGATGGACAGGGGCAAGAGATGAGCAGTTCTTC. Encoded protein: CASRWTGARDEQFF.

V gene TRBV2 combines with J gene TRBJ1-5, with 7 nucleotides matching TRBD1. Germline V CDR1 and CDR2: SNHLY, FYNNEI. The CDR3 runs 15 residues. The ends lost 4 bases at V and 4 bases at J; junction bases unmatched: 7. The CDR3 is CASSALGTENQPQHF. In nucleotides, the CDR3 is TGTGCCAGCAGTGCCCTAGGGACAGAAAATCAGCCCCAGCATTTT.

The rearrangement uses TRBV20-1 and TRBJ2-7; 7 bases line up with TRBD1. The ends lost 3 bases at V and 0 bases at J; junction bases unmatched: 2. Germline CDR1 and CDR2: DFQATT and SNEGSKA (reference sequence). The CDR3 consists of 13 residues. The CDR3 loop is CSASPGGSYEQYF. The CDR3 DNA reads TGCAGTGCTAGTCCAGGGGGCTCCTACGAGCAGTACTTC.

This rearrangement joins TRBV6-5 to TRBJ2-3, with 11 bases that match TRBD2. J was trimmed by 4 bases and V by 6 bases; bases with no gene match: 6. Germline CDR1 MNHEY, CDR2 SVGAGI. The CDR3 loop spans 15 amino acids. The CDR3 region is CASSRLAGGPDTQYF. The CDR3, as DNA: TGTGCCAGCAGCCGGCTAGCGGGGGGACCAGATACGCAGTATTTT.

This sequence joins TRBV14 and TRBJ2-2, with no clear D. The CDR3 is 13 amino acids. Germline V CDR1 and CDR2: SGHDN, FVKESK. Trimming took off 0 bases at V and 5 bases at J, with 4 bases between the two ends. The CDR3 here is CASSQDLTGELFF. The CDR3 region has the DNA TGTGCCAGCAGCCAAGATTTAACCGGGGAGCTGTTTTTT.

The V call is TRBV28, the J call TRBJ1-1; 10 nucleotides match TRBD1. This CDR3 contains 16 residues. Losses at the gene ends were 5 bases for V and 1 base for J; bases not matched to a gene: 7. Germline V gene data show CDR1 as MDHEN and CDR2 as SYDVKM. The CDR3 is CASSPDRGATNTEAFF. The CDR3, as DNA: TGTGCCAGCAGTCCGGACAGGGGGGCAACGAACACTGAAGCTTTCTTT.

V and J are TRBV28 and TRBJ1-1; 8 positions agree with TRBD1. Germline CDR1 reads MDHEN; CDR2 reads SYDVKM. This CDR3 is built from 12 residues. Germline trimming cut 4 bases from V and 10 bases from J; bases unmatched to any gene: 5. CDR3 in DNA: TGTGCCAGCAGTTCCCGGACAGGGAGAGCTTTCTTT. Protein: CASSSRTGRAFF.

The chain is built from TRBV9 and TRBJ1-4, with D perhaps TRBD1 (5 bases). The CDR3 extends over 16 amino acids. Germline V gene sequence: CDR1 SGDLS, CDR2 YYNGEE. Trimming cost V 0 bases and J 0 bases, with 9 bases left between them. The CDR3 nucleotides are TGTGCCAGCAGCGTAGGACGACAGTCAACTAATGAAAAACTGTTTTTT. This translates into CASSVGRQSTNEKLFF. The whole variable domain, filled in from reference TRBV9 and TRBJ1-4, reads DSGVTQTPKHLITATGQRVTLRCSPRSGDLSVYWYQQSLDQGLQFLIQYYNGEERAKGNILERFSAQQFPDLHSELNLSSLELGDSALYFCASSVGRQSTNEKLFFGSGTQLSVL.

The chain is built from TRBV27 and TRBJ1-4, with D unclear. Germline V gene lookup returns CDR1 MNHEY and CDR2 SMNVEV (reference sequence). The CDR3 is made up of 15 amino acids. The ends were cut back, 5 bases at V and 0 bases at J, with 10 bases in the middle. CDR3 in amino acids: CASSLSGATNEKLFF. The CDR3 bases are TGTGCCAGCAGTCTCTCCGGGGCAACTAATGAAAAACTGTTTTTT.